The 11 T cell receptor beta chains below were found in one sample sequenced in a study of prognosis after radiotherapy for stage I lung cancer. The study amplified the TCR beta CDR3 region from genomic DNA. This amplification was carried out by two rounds of multiplex PCR. First-round PCR employed TRBV- and TRBJ-specific primers for each gene. TCRdb re-derived calls from the multiplex PCR reads in MiXCR, one entry per CDR3 protein. The sample holds about 59,000 distinct CDR3 sequences, less than 30% seen once. This specimen was PBMCs, taken before or after stereotactic body radiation therapy (not recorded which). Receptors were obtained from a donor over 45 with non-small cell lung cancer.

This clonotype was picked up a small number of times. The V gene is TRBV3-1, the J gene TRBJ1-1; D is unresolved. The CDR3 loop spans 15 amino acids. CDR1 LGHDT and CDR2 YNNKEL come from the germline V gene (reference sequence). The V end lost 3 bases, the J end lost 0 bases, and 11 bases lay between the germline ends. The CDR3 here is CASSQVGIMNTEAFF. CDR3 bases: TGTGCCAGCAGCCAGGTAGGAATAATGAACACTGAAGCTTTCTTT.

This clonotype came up many times. The gene calls are TRBV19 and TRBJ1-1, with D possibly matching TRBD1 (5 bases). V was cut by 6 bases and J by 3 bases, with 20 bases left in between. The V gene's germline CDR1 is LNHDA and CDR2 SQIVND (reference sequence). The CDR3 has 16 amino acids. DNA for the CDR3: TGTGCCAGTAGGGGGGGTCAGGGCGGTACGGACACTGAAGCTTTCTTT. It translates to CASRGGQGGTDTEAFF.

This clonotype was counted at least ten times. The chain couples TRBV7-8 to TRBJ1-4; perhaps TRBD1 as D (6 bases). The V gene lost 6 bases and the J gene lost 8 bases, with 16 bases spanning the gap. The CDR3 is 14 amino acids. Germline CDR1 and CDR2: SGHVS and FQNEAQ. The CDR3 DNA follows: TGTGCCAGCAGATCCGGGGCTACAGGGGAAAAACTGTTTTTT. Amino acids: CASRSGATGEKLFF.

CDR3 in DNA: TGTGCCACCAGTGACGGGGACAGAAGCTCCTACAATGAGCAGTTCTTC. Its translation: CATSDGDRSSYNEQFF. V usage is TRBV24-1 and J usage is TRBJ2-1, with 7 bases identical to TRBD1. Germline CDR1 KGHDR, CDR2 SFDVKD. CDR3 length: 16 residues. Germline trimming cut 4 bases from V and 0 bases from J; bases unmatched to any gene: 5.

This clonotype was seen at least ten times. The chain carries TRBV11-2 and TRBJ2-7; maybe TRBD1 (5 bases). Germline loops: CDR1 SGHAT, CDR2 FQNNGV. V lost 5 bases and J lost 2, with 10 bases in between. The CDR3 runs 13 residues. In nucleotides, the CDR3 is TGTGCCAGCAGCCAGACAGAACCCTACGAGCAGTACTTC. Protein product: CASSQTEPYEQYF.

This clonotype showed up many times. The CDR3 coding sequence is TGTGCCAGCAGCCCCCTGGACAGCCAGCTCAAAAACATTCAGTACTTC. It specifies CASSPLDSQLKNIQYF. The chain has TRBV12-3 or TRBV12-4 and TRBJ2-4; D perhaps matches TRBD1 (6 bases). The CDR3 spans 16 residues. V was trimmed by 6 bases and J by 3 bases, leaving 18 bases between them.

This clonotype was counted many times. The chain joins TRBV7-6 to TRBJ2-7; possibly TRBD2 for D (6 bases). Trimming shortened V by 5 bases and J by 1 base, and 12 bases separated the two germline ends. Germline CDR1 reads SGHVS; CDR2 reads FNYEAQ. This CDR3 is 14 amino acids long. The CDR3 DNA sequence: TGTGCCAGCAGCGAAAAGGGACTTTCCTACGAGCAGTACTTC. This encodes CASSEKGLSYEQYF.

Note on this clonotype: One end of the junction fails to match germline, which may point to a read error. The chain is built from TRBV30 and TRBJ2-4; either TRBD1 or TRBD2 may fit D (6 bases each). Germline values: CDR1 GTSNPN, CDR2 SVGIG (reference sequence). CDR3 length: 14 residues. The CDR3 reads CAWSVGGSKNVQYF. The CDR3 bases are TGTGCCTGGAGTGTGGGGGGCTCCAAAAACGTTCAGTACTTC.

This clonotype was recorded many times. The rearrangement links TRBV30 to TRBJ1-4, with 8 positions matching TRBD1. V shed 3 bases, J shed 4 bases, and the junction held 10 bases outside the gene matches. The CDR3 sequence is 16 residues long. Looked up from germline, CDR1 is GTSNPN and CDR2 is SVGIG (reference sequence). Here the CDR3 DNA reads TGTGCCTGGAGGACAACCCGACAGGGGTTTAATGAAAAACTGTTTTTT. Its protein is CAWRTTRQGFNEKLFF.

As for this clonotype: A much larger clonotype is one base distant, so this may be a read error. The rearrangement links TRBV9 to TRBJ2-5; 8 bases align to TRBD2. CDR3 length: 15 amino acids. The germline V gene has CDR1 SGDLS and CDR2 YYNGEE. The CDR3 nucleotides are TGTGCCAGCAGCGTAGCGGGGGGGTTTCAAGGGACCCAGTACTTC. Its protein product is CASSVAGGFQGTQYF.

In this sample, this clonotype turned up many times. This chain connects TRBV10-3 to TRBJ2-7; maybe TRBD1 (5 bases). Trimming shortened V by 2 bases and J by 0 bases, and 8 bases separated the two germline ends. The CDR3 sequence is 14 residues long. CDR1 and CDR2 from the germline V gene are ENHRY and SYGVKD. This chain's CDR3 is CAISEDSYSYEQYF. CDR3 sequence (DNA): TGTGCCATCAGTGAGGACAGCTACTCCTACGAGCAGTACTTC.